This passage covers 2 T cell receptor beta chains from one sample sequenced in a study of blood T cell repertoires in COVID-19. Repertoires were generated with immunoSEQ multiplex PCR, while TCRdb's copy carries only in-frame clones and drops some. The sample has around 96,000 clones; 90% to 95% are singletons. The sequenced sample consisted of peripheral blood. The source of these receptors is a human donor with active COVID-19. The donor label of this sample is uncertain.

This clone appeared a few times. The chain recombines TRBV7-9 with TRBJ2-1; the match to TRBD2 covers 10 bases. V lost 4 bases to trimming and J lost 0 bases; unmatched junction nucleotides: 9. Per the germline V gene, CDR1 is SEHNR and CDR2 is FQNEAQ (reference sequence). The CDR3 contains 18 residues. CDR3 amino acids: CASSSQRSGRASYNEQFF. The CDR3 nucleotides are TGTGCCAGCAGCTCCCAAAGGAGCGGGAGGGCCTCCTACAATGAGCAGTTCTTC.

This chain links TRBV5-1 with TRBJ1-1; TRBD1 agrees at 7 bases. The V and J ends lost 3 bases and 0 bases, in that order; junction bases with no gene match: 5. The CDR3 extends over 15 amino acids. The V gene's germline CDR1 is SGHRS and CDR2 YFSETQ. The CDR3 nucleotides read TGCGCCAGCAGCTCGACAGGGAGCCTGAACACTGAAGCTTTCTTT. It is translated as CASSSTGSLNTEAFF. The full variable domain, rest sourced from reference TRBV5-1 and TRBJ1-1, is KAGVTQTPRYLIKTRGQQVTLSCSPISGHRSVSWYQQTPGQGLQFLFEYFSETQRNKGNFPGRFSGRQFSNSRSEMNVSTLELGDSALYLCASSSTGSLNTEAFFGQGTRLTVV.